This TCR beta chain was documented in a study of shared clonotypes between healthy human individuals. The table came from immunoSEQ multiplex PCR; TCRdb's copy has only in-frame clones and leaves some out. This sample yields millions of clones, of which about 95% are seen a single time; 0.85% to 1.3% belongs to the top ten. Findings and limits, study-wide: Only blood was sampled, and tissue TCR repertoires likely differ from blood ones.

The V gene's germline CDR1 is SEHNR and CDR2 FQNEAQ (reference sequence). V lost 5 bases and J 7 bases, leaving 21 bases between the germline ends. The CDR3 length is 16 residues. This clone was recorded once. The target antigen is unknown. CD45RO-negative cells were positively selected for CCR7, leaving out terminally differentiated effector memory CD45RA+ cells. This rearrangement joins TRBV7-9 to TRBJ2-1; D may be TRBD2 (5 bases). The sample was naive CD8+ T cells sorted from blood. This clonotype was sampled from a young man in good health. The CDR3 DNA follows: TGTGCCAGCAGCCACCCCTGGGCGGGCCTGGGGAATGAGCAGTTCTTC. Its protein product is CASSHPWAGLGNEQFF.